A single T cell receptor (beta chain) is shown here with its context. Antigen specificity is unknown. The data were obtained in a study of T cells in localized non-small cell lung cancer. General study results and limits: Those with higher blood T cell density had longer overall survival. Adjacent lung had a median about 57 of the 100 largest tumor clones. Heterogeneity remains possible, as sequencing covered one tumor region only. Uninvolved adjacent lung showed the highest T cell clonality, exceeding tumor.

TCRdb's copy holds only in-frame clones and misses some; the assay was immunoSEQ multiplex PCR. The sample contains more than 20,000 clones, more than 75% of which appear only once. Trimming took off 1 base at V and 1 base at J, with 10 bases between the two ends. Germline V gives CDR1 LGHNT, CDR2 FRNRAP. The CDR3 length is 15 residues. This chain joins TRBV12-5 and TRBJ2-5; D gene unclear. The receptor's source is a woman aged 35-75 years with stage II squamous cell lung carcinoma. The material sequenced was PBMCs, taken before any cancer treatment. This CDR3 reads CASGLEAMVQETQYF. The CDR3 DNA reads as TGTGCTAGTGGTTTGGAGGCAATGGTCCAAGAGACCCAGTACTTC.